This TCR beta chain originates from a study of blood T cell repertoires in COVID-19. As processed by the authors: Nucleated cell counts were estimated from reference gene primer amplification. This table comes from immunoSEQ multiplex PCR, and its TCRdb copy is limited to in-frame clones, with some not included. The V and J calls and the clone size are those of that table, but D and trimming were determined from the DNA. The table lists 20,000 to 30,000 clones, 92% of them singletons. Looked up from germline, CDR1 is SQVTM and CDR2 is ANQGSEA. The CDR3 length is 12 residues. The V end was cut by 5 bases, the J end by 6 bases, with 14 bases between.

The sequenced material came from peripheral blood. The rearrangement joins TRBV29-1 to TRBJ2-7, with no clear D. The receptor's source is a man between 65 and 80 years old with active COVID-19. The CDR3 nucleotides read TGCAGCGTTATGCCCCCGTCACTCGAGCAGTACTTC. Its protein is CSVMPPSLEQYF.